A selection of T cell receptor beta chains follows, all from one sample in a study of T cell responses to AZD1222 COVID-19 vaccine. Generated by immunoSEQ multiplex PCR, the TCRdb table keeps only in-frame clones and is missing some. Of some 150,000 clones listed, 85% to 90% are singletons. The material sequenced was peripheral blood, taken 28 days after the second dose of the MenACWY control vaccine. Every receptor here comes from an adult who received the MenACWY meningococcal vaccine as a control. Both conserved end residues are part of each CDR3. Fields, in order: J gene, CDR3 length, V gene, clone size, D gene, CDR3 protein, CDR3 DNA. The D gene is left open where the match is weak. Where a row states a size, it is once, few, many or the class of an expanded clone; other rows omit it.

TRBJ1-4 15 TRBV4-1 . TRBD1 CASSQTGEGVEKLFF TGCGCCAGCAGCCAGACAGGGGAGGGAGTTGAAAAACTGTTTTTT
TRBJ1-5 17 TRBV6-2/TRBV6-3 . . CASSYIGLRGSNQPQHF TGTGCCAGCAGTTACATAGGGCTTCGGGGGAGCAATCAGCCCCAGCATTTT
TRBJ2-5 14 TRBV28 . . CASSSRILIETQYF TGTGCCAGCAGTTCTCGGATCCTGATAGAGACCCAGTACTTC
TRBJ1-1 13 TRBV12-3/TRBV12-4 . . CASSSPGGSEAFF TGTGCCAGCAGCTCCCCGGGGGGGTCTGAAGCTTTCTTT
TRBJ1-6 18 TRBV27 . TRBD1 CASSFGTWGTGNNSPLHF TGTGCCAGCAGTTTTGGAACCTGGGGGACAGGGAATAATTCACCCCTCCACTTT
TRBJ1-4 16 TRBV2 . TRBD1 CASRMTGGTPNEKLFF TGTGCCAGCAGAATGACAGGGGGCACCCCTAATGAAAAACTGTTTTTT
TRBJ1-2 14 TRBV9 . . CASSPDGGNYGYTF TGTGCCAGCAGCCCCGATGGGGGGAACTATGGCTACACCTTC
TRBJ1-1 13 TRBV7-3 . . CASGLTSNTEAFF TGTGCCAGTGGGCTGACATCGAACACTGAAGCTTTCTTT
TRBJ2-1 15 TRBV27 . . CASSARGLKANEQFF TGTGCCAGCAGTGCCAGGGGACTAAAGGCCAATGAGCAGTTCTTC
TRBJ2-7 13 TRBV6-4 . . CASSRDGGDEQYF TGTGCCAGCAGCCGGGACGGGGGTGACGAGCAGTACTTC
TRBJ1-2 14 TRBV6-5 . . CASRGGGEAYGYTF TGTGCCAGCAGGGGGGGAGGGGAAGCCTATGGCTACACCTTC
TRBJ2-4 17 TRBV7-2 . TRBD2 CASSEPGLAVGKNIQYF TGTGCCAGCAGCGAACCGGGACTAGCAGTTGGCAAAAACATTCAGTACTTC
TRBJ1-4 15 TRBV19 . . CASSIYREINEKLFF TGTGCCAGTAGTATATACCGGGAGATAAATGAAAAACTGTTTTTT
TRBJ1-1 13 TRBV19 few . CASSVRAPTEAFF TGTGCCAGTAGTGTCAGGGCCCCCACTGAAGCTTTCTTT
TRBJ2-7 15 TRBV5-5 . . CASRSGADYSYEQYF TGTGCCAGCAGATCGGGTGCGGATTACTCCTACGAGCAGTACTTC
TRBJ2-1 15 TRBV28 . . CASKWYSIGYNEQFF TGTGCCAGCAAATGGTATAGCATCGGATACAATGAGCAGTTCTTC
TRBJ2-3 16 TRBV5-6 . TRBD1 CASSFRVDSAGGTQYF TGTGCCAGCAGCTTCAGGGTGGACTCGGCAGGGGGTACGCAGTATTTT
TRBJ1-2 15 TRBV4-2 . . CASSQDHGWNYGYTF TGTGCCAGCAGCCAAGACCACGGATGGAACTATGGCTACACCTTC
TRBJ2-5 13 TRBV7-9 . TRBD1 CASSTQQGETQYF TGTGCCAGCAGCACCCAACAGGGGGAGACCCAGTACTTC
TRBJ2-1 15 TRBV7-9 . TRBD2 CASSLGLAGGNEQFF TGTGCCAGCAGCTTGGGACTAGCGGGAGGCAATGAGCAGTTCTTC
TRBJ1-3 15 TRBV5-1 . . CASSLEGGSGNTIYF TGCGCCAGCAGCTTGGAGGGAGGGTCTGGAAACACCATATATTTT
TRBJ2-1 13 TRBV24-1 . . CATSAESYNEQFF TGTGCCACCAGTGCAGAGTCCTACAATGAGCAGTTCTTC
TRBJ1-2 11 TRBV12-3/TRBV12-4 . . CASSNGYGYTF TGTGCCAGCAGCAACGGGTATGGCTACACCTTC
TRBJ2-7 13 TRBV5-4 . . CASSWDFTYEQYF TGTGCCAGCAGCTGGGACTTCACCTACGAGCAGTACTTC
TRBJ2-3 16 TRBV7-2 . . CASSVIVVAGADTQYF TGTGCCAGCAGCGTCATCGTTGTAGCCGGGGCGGATACGCAGTATTTT
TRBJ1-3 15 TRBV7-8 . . CASSPYAGPLNTIYF TGTGCCAGCAGCCCTTATGCGGGGCCCTTGAACACCATATATTTT
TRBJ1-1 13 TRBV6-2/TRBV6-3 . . CASSLNSWAEAFF TGTGCCAGCAGCCTTAACTCATGGGCTGAAGCTTTCTTT
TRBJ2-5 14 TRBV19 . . CASRQTGTGETQYF TGTGCCAGTAGACAAACGGGGACGGGGGAGACCCAGTACTTC
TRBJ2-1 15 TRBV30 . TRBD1 CAWIGNQGGAYEQFF TGTGCCTGGATAGGGAACCAAGGGGGCGCGTATGAGCAGTTCTTC
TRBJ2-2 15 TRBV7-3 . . CASSLSGSGTGELFF TGTGCCAGCAGCTTATCAGGGTCGGGCACCGGGGAGCTGTTTTTT
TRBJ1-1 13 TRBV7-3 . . CASSLRGDTEAFF TGTGCCAGCAGCTTACGGGGGGACACTGAAGCTTTCTTT
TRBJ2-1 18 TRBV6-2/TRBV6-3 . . CASSYTGVGRPSYNEQFF TGTGCCAGCAGTTACACTGGAGTAGGGAGACCTTCCTACAATGAGCAGTTCTTC
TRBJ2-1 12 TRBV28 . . CASSSFYNEQFF TGTGCCAGCAGTTCGTTCTACAATGAGCAGTTCTTC
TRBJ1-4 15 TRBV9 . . CASSGVGGVGEKLFF TGTGCCAGCAGCGGAGTAGGGGGGGTAGGTGAAAAACTGTTTTTT
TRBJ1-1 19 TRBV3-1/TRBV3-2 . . CASSQDLLRRINMNTEAFF TGTGCCAGCAGCCAAGATCTTCTGAGAAGAATAAACATGAACACTGAAGCTTTCTTT
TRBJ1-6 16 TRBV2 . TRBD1 CASSETGDRASSPLHF TGTGCCAGCAGTGAAACCGGGGACAGGGCCTCTTCACCCCTCCACTTT
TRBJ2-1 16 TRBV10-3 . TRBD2 CAISRPGPGLVGEQFF TGTGCCATCAGCCGCCCAGGTCCGGGACTAGTCGGTGAGCAGTTCTTC
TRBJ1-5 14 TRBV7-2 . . CASSLEISNQPQHF TGTGCCAGCAGCTTAGAGATAAGCAATCAGCCCCAGCATTTT
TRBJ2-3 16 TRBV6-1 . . CASSAPWRGQTDTQYF TGTGCCAGCAGTGCCCCGTGGAGGGGGCAGACAGATACGCAGTATTTT
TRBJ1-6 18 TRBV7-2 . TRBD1 CASSQLWDSRSYNSPLHF TGTGCCAGCAGCCAATTATGGGACAGTCGCTCCTATAATTCACCCCTCCACTTT
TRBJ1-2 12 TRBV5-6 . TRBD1 CASRGPRYGYTF TGTGCCAGTAGGGGGCCTAGATATGGCTACACCTTC
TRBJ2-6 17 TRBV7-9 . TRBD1 CASSLGTGRTGANVLTF TGTGCCAGCAGCTTGGGGACAGGGAGGACTGGGGCCAACGTCCTGACTTTC
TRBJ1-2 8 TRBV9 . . CASSPYTF TGTGCCAGCAGCCCATACACCTTC
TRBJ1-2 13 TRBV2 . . CASSEYERIGYTF TGTGCCAGCAGTGAATACGAGCGGATTGGCTACACCTTC
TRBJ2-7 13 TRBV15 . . CATNDQRRDEQYF TGTGCCACCAACGATCAACGGAGGGACGAGCAGTACTTC
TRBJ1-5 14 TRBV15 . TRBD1 CATSGTGGGQPQHF TGTGCCACCAGCGGGACAGGGGGCGGGCAGCCCCAGCATTTT
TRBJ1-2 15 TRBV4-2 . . CASSQESRVGYGYTF TGTGCCAGCAGCCAAGAATCCAGGGTAGGCTATGGCTACACCTTC
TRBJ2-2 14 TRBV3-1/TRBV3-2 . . CASSPRDQLGELFF TGTGCCAGCAGCCCCCGGGACCAGCTCGGGGAGCTGTTTTTT
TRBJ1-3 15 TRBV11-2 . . CASSLGVSVGNTIYF TGTGCCAGCAGCTTAGGGGTATCGGTTGGAAACACCATATATTTT
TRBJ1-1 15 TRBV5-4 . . CASSSYGGERTEAFF TGTGCCAGCAGCTCCTACGGGGGAGAACGCACTGAAGCTTTCTTT
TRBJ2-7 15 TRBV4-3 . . CASSQGQDTSYEQYF TGCGCCAGCAGCCAAGGACAGGACACCTCCTACGAGCAGTACTTC
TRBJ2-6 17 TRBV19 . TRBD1 CASNFGQVGSGANVLTF TGTGCCAGTAATTTTGGACAGGTGGGATCTGGGGCCAACGTCCTGACTTTC